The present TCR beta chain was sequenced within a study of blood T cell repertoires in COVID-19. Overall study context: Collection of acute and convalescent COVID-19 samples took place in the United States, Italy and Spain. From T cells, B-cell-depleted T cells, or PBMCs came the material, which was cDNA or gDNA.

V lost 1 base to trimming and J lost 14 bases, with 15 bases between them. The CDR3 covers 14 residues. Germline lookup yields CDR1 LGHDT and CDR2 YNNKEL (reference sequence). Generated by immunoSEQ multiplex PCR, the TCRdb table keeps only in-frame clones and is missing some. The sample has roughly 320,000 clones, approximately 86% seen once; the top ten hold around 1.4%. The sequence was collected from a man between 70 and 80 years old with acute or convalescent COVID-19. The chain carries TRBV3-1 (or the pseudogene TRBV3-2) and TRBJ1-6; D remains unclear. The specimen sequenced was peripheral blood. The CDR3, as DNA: TGTGCCAGCAGCCAAGCCGACGCCGCCGGGACCCTCCACTTT. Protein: CASSQADAAGTLHF.